This T cell receptor beta chain was found in a study of response to subunit inactivated influenza vaccine. In its sample, this clonotype was seen a few times. Trimming stripped 2 bases from V and 8 bases from J, with 19 bases between. This CDR3 contains 16 residues. The germline gives CDR1 SEHNR, CDR2 FQNEAQ (reference sequence). TCRdb called the RT-PCR reads again in MiXCR, with one record for every CDR3 protein. The sample lists about 540,000 distinct CDR3 sequences, 20% to 25% occurring once. Another study also made use of these data, one on T cells expressing NK-cell markers. As that study records: For TCR beta, cDNA was produced by 5'RACE template switching with UMIs. Underlying the TCR beta repertoires were sorted CD3+CD56+NKG2C+, CD3+CD56+NKG2C- and CD3+CD56-NKG2C+ T cells. Sorting was restricted to alpha-beta TCR T cells by an anti-gamma-delta TCR antibody in several experiments.

This TCR came from a man between 45 and 60 years old who received an inactivated influenza vaccine. Material: CD4+ T cells sorted from PBMCs, obtained 12 days after vaccination. This chain connects TRBV7-9 to TRBJ2-1, with D possibly being TRBD2 (5 bases). DNA of the CDR3: TGTGCCAGCAGCTTAATTACGCTAGAGGGCGGCGATGAGCAGTTCTTC. Translation: CASSLITLEGGDEQFF.